This T cell receptor (beta chain) was identified during a study of immune characterization of retroperitoneal liposarcoma. The length of the CDR3 is 13 residues. The germline gives CDR1 WNHNN, CDR2 SYGVQD (reference sequence). V was trimmed by 2 bases and J by 0 bases, leaving 4 bases between them. This clonotype is labeled large (0.1 to 1%). TCRdb itself ran the PCR reads through MiXCR, one entry per CDR3 protein. The sample consists of roughly 3,800 distinct CDR3 sequences, 25% to 35% of them appearing once. The TCR sequence derives from a female donor with retroperitoneal liposarcoma. Input material: blood. This chain links TRBV10-1 with TRBJ1-1; D remains unclear. The CDR3 loop reads CASSEGLNTEAFF. DNA of the CDR3: TGCGCCAGCAGTGAGGGGTTGAACACTGAAGCTTTCTTT.